What follows describes a single TCR beta chain. This sample stems from a study of tumor-infiltrating lymphocytes in primary liver carcinoma. The researchers obtained blood RNA from unsorted whole blood and also extracted germline DNA. Total RNA (around 0.45 ug) served as template for TCR beta cDNA synthesis primed by a constant-region primer. Each TCR beta library was derived from three nested multiplex PCR rounds that employed slightly modified ARM-PCR. Use of TRBV1-TRBV30 forward primers with a C-beta reverse primer characterized the first two PCR rounds, which lasted around 9 cycles each. In TCRdb, the multiplex PCR reads were re-called with MiXCR into one record per CDR3 protein. The data show about 310,000 distinct CDR3 sequences, about three fifths seen once. Trimming pared 6 bases from V and 3 bases from J, leaving 15 bases between. CDR3 length: 15 residues. CDR1 and CDR2 from the germline V gene are MNHEY and SVGAGI.

The sequencing sample was made of peripheral blood. V gene TRBV6-5 combines with J gene TRBJ1-5; no clear D gene. The sequence derives from a woman aged 25 to 39 with primary liver carcinoma and hepatitis B virus infection. The CDR3 region is CASRKDGGVNQPQHF. In DNA, the CDR3 is TGTGCCAGCAGAAAGGACGGAGGAGTCAATCAGCCCCAGCATTTT.